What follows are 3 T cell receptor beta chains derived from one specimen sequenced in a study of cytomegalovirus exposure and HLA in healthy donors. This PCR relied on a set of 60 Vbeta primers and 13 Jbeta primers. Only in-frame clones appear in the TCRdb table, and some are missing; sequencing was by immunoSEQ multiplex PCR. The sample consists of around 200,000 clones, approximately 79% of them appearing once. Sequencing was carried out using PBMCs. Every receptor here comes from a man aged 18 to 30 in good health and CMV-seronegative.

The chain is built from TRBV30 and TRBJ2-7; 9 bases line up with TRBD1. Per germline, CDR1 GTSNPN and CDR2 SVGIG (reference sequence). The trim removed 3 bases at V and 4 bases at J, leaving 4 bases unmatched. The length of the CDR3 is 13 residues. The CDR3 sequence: CAWRGQGLYEQYF. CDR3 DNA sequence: TGTGCCTGGAGGGGACAGGGTTTGTACGAGCAGTACTTC.

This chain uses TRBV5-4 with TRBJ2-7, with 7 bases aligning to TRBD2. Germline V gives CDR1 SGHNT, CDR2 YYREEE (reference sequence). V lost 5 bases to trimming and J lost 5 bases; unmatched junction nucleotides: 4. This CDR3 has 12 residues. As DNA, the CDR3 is TGTGCCAGCAGGGGGGGGGAGAACGAGCAGTACTTC. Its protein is CASRGGENEQYF.

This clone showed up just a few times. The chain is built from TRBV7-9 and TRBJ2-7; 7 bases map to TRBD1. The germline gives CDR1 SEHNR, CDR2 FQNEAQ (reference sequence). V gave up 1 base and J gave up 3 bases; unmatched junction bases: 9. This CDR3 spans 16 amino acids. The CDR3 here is CASSLGGGQVVYEQYF. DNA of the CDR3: TGTGCCAGCAGCTTAGGGGGTGGACAGGTCGTCTACGAGCAGTACTTC.